This is a list of T cell receptor beta chains from one sample in a study of blood T cell repertoires in COVID-19. The table came from immunoSEQ multiplex PCR; TCRdb's copy has only in-frame clones and leaves some out. Of 300,000 to 400,000 clones in the sample, around nine tenths are singletons; the top ten hold roughly 6.6%. What was sequenced was peripheral blood. The receptors were sampled from a woman in her fifties or sixties with COVID-19, enrolled during active disease. The CDR3 runs from the conserved cysteine through the conserved F or W. The order of the fields is V gene, J gene, clone size, CDR3 length, D gene, CDR3 DNA, CDR3 protein. A D gene is named only where the DNA matches it firmly. Where a row states a size, it is once, few, many or the class of an expanded clone; other rows omit it.

TRBV25-1,TRBJ1-4,.,15,TRBD1,TGTGCCAGCAGTGACCTGGGACAGTATAATGAAAAACTGTTTTTT,CASSDLGQYNEKLFF
TRBV6-6,TRBJ1-2,.,13,TRBD1,TGTGCCAGCAGCACCGGGACAGCGGCCGGCTACACCTTC,CASSTGTAAGYTF
TRBV30,TRBJ1-6,.,16,TRBD1,TGTGCCTGGAGATTATCTGGGACAGCATATAATTCACCCCTCCACTTT,CAWRLSGTAYNSPLHF
TRBV5-1,TRBJ1-2,.,15,.,TGCGCCAGCAGCCTAGCTTTGAGCGAGCAGTGGGGCTACACCTTC,CASSLALSEQWGYTF
TRBV18,TRBJ1-2,once,15,TRBD1,TGTGCCAGCTCAACGGACAGGCGGCATAACTATGGCTACACCTTC,CASSTDRRHNYGYTF
TRBV19,TRBJ1-2,.,15,.,TGTGCCACACACTCCCGGGCGGGGGCCCCCAATGGCTACACCTTC,CATHSRAGAPNGYTF
TRBV19,TRBJ1-5,.,13,TRBD1,TGTGCCAGTCGAGGGGACAGGGTTGAGCCCCAGCATTTT,CASRGDRVEPQHF
TRBV7-6,TRBJ2-7,once,14,TRBD1,TGTGCCAGCAGCTTGGGACAGAAGTCCTACGAGCAGTACTTC,CASSLGQKSYEQYF
TRBV18,TRBJ1-6,few,14,.,TGTGCCAGCTCGGCGGGAGGGGATAATTCACCCCTCCACTTT,CASSAGGDNSPLHF
TRBV5-4,TRBJ1-2,.,15,.,TGTGCCAGCAGCCCCTCCCAGACTGCTCTCTATGGCTACACCTTC,CASSPSQTALYGYTF
TRBV5-4,TRBJ1-1,.,13,.,TGTGCCAGCAGCTTGGTCGTTAACACTGAAGCTTTCTTT,CASSLVVNTEAFF
TRBV3-1/TRBV3-2,TRBJ2-1,once,19,TRBD2,TGTGCCAGCAGCCAGGGGACTAGCGGGGCCCTGAGCTCCTACAATGAGCAGTTCTTC,CASSQGTSGALSSYNEQFF
TRBV10-2,TRBJ2-7,.,14,.,TGCGCCAGCAGTGGGAAGGTCAGGTCCTCCGAGCAGTACTTC,CASSGKVRSSEQYF
TRBV5-6,TRBJ1-1,.,15,.,TGTGCCAGCAGCTTGCCGGGACACCTAAACACTGAAGCTTTCTTT,CASSLPGHLNTEAFF
TRBV29-1,TRBJ1-2,.,13,.,TGCAGCGTTGCAGGGGCGACTAACTATGGCTACACCTTC,CSVAGATNYGYTF
TRBV3-1/TRBV3-2,TRBJ2-7,.,12,TRBD1,TGTGCCAGTGGACAGGGGGGATACGAGCAGTACTTC,CASGQGGYEQYF
TRBV12-3/TRBV12-4,TRBJ2-5,.,13,TRBD2,TGTGCCAGCAGTGTCAGCGGGGTGGAGACCCAGTACTTC,CASSVSGVETQYF
TRBV3-1/TRBV3-2,TRBJ2-5,.,15,TRBD2,TGTGCCAGCAGCCAAGACTCGGGGGGCCAAGAGACCCAGTACTTC,CASSQDSGGQETQYF
TRBV11-3,TRBJ2-5,.,18,TRBD2,TGTGCCAGCAGCTTAGATGGCCGCATCGGGGGGGAGGAAGAGACCCAGTACTTC,CASSLDGRIGGEEETQYF
TRBV15,TRBJ1-5,.,16,TRBD1,TGTGCCACCAGCAGAGATCCGGGACAGGTCAATCAGCCCCAGCATTTT,CATSRDPGQVNQPQHF
TRBV2,TRBJ2-2,.,14,.,TGTGCCAGCCGCCTGGACAGGAACACCGGGGAGCTGTTTTTT,CASRLDRNTGELFF
TRBV28,TRBJ2-7,.,15,TRBD1,TGTGCCAGCAGTTTAGTATTCAGGGGGTCCTACGAGCAGTACTTC,CASSLVFRGSYEQYF
TRBV4-1,TRBJ1-5,few,18,.,TGCGCCAGCAGCCCCCGTAAAGAACTGGGGAAGGGGGATCAGCCCCAGCATTTT,CASSPRKELGKGDQPQHF
TRBV7-2,TRBJ2-1,.,15,TRBD2,TGTGCCAGCAGCTTAGTTAGCGGGGGGTTCAATGAGCAGTTCTTC,CASSLVSGGFNEQFF
TRBV27,TRBJ2-2,once,14,.,TGTGCCAGCACCCTCTCGGGGTACACCGGGGAGCTGTTTTTT,CASTLSGYTGELFF
TRBV7-2,TRBJ2-2,.,15,TRBD1,TGTGCCAGCAGCTTGGGACAGGGTGACACCGGGGAGCTGTTTTTT,CASSLGQGDTGELFF
TRBV30,TRBJ1-1,once,14,.,TGTGCCTGGATCAGAGGTGGCATGAACACTGAAGCTTTCTTT,CAWIRGGMNTEAFF
TRBV7-3,TRBJ2-3,.,15,.,TGTGCCAGCAGCTTTGGGGGCCAGGGCACAGATACGCAGTATTTT,CASSFGGQGTDTQYF
TRBV2,TRBJ1-3,.,14,.,TGTGCCAGCCCCTCGATCAGGGAAGAAAACACCATATATTTT,CASPSIREENTIYF
TRBV9,TRBJ1-1,.,14,.,TGTGCCAGCAGCGTAATGGCAGGGGTGACTGAAGCTTTCTTT,CASSVMAGVTEAFF
TRBV10-3,TRBJ1-2,.,14,.,TGTGCCATCAGTGTGGAGGGAAATAACTATGGCTACACCTTC,CAISVEGNNYGYTF
TRBV29-1,TRBJ2-1,.,16,.,TGCAGCGTTGAAGCCCATACAGGGAGCTCCTACAATGAGCAGTTCTTC,CSVEAHTGSSYNEQFF
TRBV27,TRBJ1-2,.,13,.,TGTGCCAGCAGGGTCAGGGCCGGCTATGGCTACACCTTC,CASRVRAGYGYTF
TRBV27,TRBJ1-6,.,14,TRBD1,TGTGCCAGCACCCCTCAGGGGGTAGGTTCACCCCTCCACTTT,CASTPQGVGSPLHF
TRBV7-3,TRBJ1-1,once,16,.,TGTGCCAGCAGCTTAAGGGCAGGGAATGTGAACACTGAAGCTTTCTTT,CASSLRAGNVNTEAFF
TRBV20-1,TRBJ1-5,.,13,TRBD1,TGCAGTGCTAGTACAGGGGAAGATCAGCCCCAGCATTTT,CSASTGEDQPQHF
TRBV4-1,TRBJ2-1,.,15,.,TGCGCCAGCAGCCACCAGGGGAGTGTCCACAATGAGCAGTTCTTC,CASSHQGSVHNEQFF
TRBV3-1/TRBV3-2,TRBJ2-7,.,14,.,TGTGCCAGCAGCCTGGGGACTTCCGTCTACGAGCAGTACTTC,CASSLGTSVYEQYF
TRBV6-6,TRBJ2-1,.,16,.,TGTGCCAGCAGTTACGGATGGCGGAGCTCCTACAATGAGCAGTTCTTC,CASSYGWRSSYNEQFF
TRBV7-2,TRBJ1-2,.,15,.,TGTGCCAGCAGCTTAGATTATGGGGCGAGCTATGGCTACACCTTC,CASSLDYGASYGYTF
TRBV27,TRBJ2-1,.,14,TRBD1,TGTGCCAGCACTTGGACAGGGGGATACAATGAGCAGTTCTTC,CASTWTGGYNEQFF
TRBV18,TRBJ2-7,.,13,.,TGTGCCAGCTCACCGAGACACACTGACGAGCAGTACTTC,CASSPRHTDEQYF
TRBV6-5,TRBJ1-5,.,12,TRBD1,TGTGCCAGTGACAGGGGGAATCAGCCCCAGCATTTT,CASDRGNQPQHF
TRBV19,TRBJ2-3,.,15,.,TGTGCCAGTAGTACCCCCTATGATGGCACAGATACGCAGTATTTT,CASSTPYDGTDTQYF
TRBV2,TRBJ2-1,.,14,.,TGTGCCAGCAGTCGCGCACAAGGGAGCAATGAGCAGTTCTTC,CASSRAQGSNEQFF